The rows below give T cell receptor beta chains drawn from one sample of a study of pediatric ulcerative colitis. Sequencing was performed with immunoSEQ multiplex PCR; in TCRdb, only in-frame clones are kept and a portion is missing. The sample carries about 64,000 clones, about three quarters recorded once. The sequencing input was blood. Receptors originate from a boy under 18 with moderate ulcerative colitis. Each CDR3 is given with its conserved first and last residue.

J: TRBJ2-5
V: TRBV16
CDR3: CASSQSQREGPETQYF

J: TRBJ1-1
V: TRBV9
CDR3: CASSVLPETNTEAFF

J: TRBJ2-1
V: TRBV5-1
CDR3: CASSLSVIHEQFF

J: TRBJ2-6
V: TRBV11-1
CDR3: CASWDRHSGANVLTF

J: TRBJ1-1
V: TRBV7-9
CDR3: CASSLVAGGNTEAFF

J: TRBJ1-2
V: TRBV19
CDR3: CASSIDRGVAQNTF

J: TRBJ1-2
V: TRBV5-1
CDR3: CASSLDRYGYTF

J: TRBJ1-1
V: TRBV5-1
CDR3: CASSLAHRGVRTEAFF

J: TRBJ2-1
V: TRBV5-6
CDR3: CASSLEGWRGVSSYNEQFF

J: TRBJ1-3
V: TRBV30
CDR3: CAWMPGAINTIYF

J: TRBJ2-3
V: TRBV30
CDR3: CAWKDPGNRGDTQYF

J: TRBJ2-4
V: TRBV7-2
CDR3: CASSMLGQAGANIQYF

J: TRBJ2-1
V: TRBV19
CDR3: CASSISLPAGQRYNEQFF